A single sample gave rise to the 5 T cell receptor beta chains below, sequenced in a study of T cells expressing NK-cell markers (TCRdb year 2020). Library generation was performed with 5' RACE. Sequencer: Illumina HiSeq 2000. TCRdb reprocessed the reads and provides one entry for every CDR3 protein sequence; no DNA is given. This sample's table lists a few hundred thousand distinct CDR3 sequences. The ten largest make up under 6.5% of the sample. Sequenced input: blood T cells: a sorted CD56 or NKG2C T cell subset, CD4+ or CD8+ T cells, or bulk PBMC T cells (not recorded which). Receptors originate from a man aged 18 to 69 in good health.

The V call is TRBV7-8, the J call TRBJ2-1; TCRdb calls TRBD1, which cannot be checked without DNA. CDR3 length: 19 amino acids. The germline V gene has CDR1 SGHVS and CDR2 FQNEAQ. The CDR3 is CASSQRGTGRYYANNEQFF.

This chain uses TRBV7-8 with TRBJ1-1. The CDR3 length is 16 residues. Per germline, CDR1 SGHVS and CDR2 FQNEAQ. CDR3 sequence: CASSLRPGRTPTEAFF.

This sequence joins TRBV5-1 and TRBJ2-1; TCRdb's assignment of TRBD1 cannot be checked, as there is no DNA. This CDR3 spans 16 amino acids. Germline lookup yields CDR1 SGHRS and CDR2 YFSETQ. The CDR3 here is CASSLRGTGSNNEQFF.

The chain is built from TRBV12-3 or TRBV12-4 and TRBJ1-5; absent DNA, TCRdb's TRBD1 call cannot be checked. The length of the CDR3 is 15 residues. CDR3 in amino acids: CASRLGQGGNQPQHF.

The chain uses TRBV25-1 and TRBJ2-1; TCRdb selects TRBD1, and the lack of DNA leaves this call unchecked. The CDR3 loop spans 16 amino acids. Looked up from germline, CDR1 is MGHDK and CDR2 is SYGVNS. Here the CDR3 reads CASSEYPGGSNNEQFF.